The 21 T cell receptor beta chains presented below share a single source sample, sequenced in a study of OX40 agonist ivuxolimab in advanced cancers. Profiled with immunoSEQ multiplex PCR; TCRdb holds only in-frame clones, not every one. The table shows some 25,000 clones, with approximately 85% occurring only once. Material: CD4+ or CD8+ T cells sorted from blood, obtained in a trial of the OX40 agonist ivuxolimab. These receptors were collected from an adult with an advanced solid tumor such as melanoma, head and neck, liver or kidney cancer.

The count of this clone is one. V and J are TRBV16 and TRBJ2-7; D gene uncertain. Trimming removed 1 base at V and 4 bases at J, with 5 bases between. The CDR3 sequence is 12 residues long. Germline lookup yields CDR1 KGHSY and CDR2 FQNENV. The CDR3 DNA sequence: TGTGCCAGCAGCCAATTGGGATACGAGCAGTACTTC. This codes for CASSQLGYEQYF.

The rearrangement uses TRBV11-2 and TRBJ1-3, with unresolved D. CDR3 size: 15 residues. The germline CDR1 and CDR2 sequences are SGHAT and FQNNGV. V gave up 8 bases and J gave up 0 bases, with 14 bases separating them. The CDR3 here is CASLLSPSSGNTIYF. The CDR3, as DNA: TGTGCCAGCCTCTTGAGCCCCAGCTCTGGAAACACCATATATTTT.

The chain recombines TRBV2 with TRBJ2-5; TRBD1 matches 10 bases. The CDR3 runs 14 residues. Germline V CDR1 and CDR2: SNHLY, FYNNEI. J was trimmed by 5 bases and V by 6 bases; bases with no gene match: 6. This CDR3 is CASSRQGAWETQYF. CDR3 nucleotide sequence: TGTGCCAGCAGCCGACAGGGGGCGTGGGAGACCCAGTACTTC.

This sequence joins TRBV2 and TRBJ1-5, with TRBD1 matching over 10 bases. The J segment lost 7 bases and the V segment lost 5 bases, leaving 5 bases of the junction unmatched. The CDR3 sequence is 14 residues long. The germline V gene has CDR1 SNHLY and CDR2 FYNNEI. The CDR3 is CASSLTGGGQPQHF. In DNA, the CDR3 is TGTGCCAGCAGTCTGACAGGGGGCGGCCAGCCCCAGCATTTT.

This chain connects TRBV29-1 to TRBJ2-3; possible D gene TRBD1, 6 bases. With 0 bases removed from V and 0 bases from J, the gap between germline ends came to 7 bases. Germline V gene data show CDR1 as SQVTM and CDR2 as ANQGSEA. This CDR3 region has 14 residues. The CDR3 coding sequence is TGCAGCGTTGAAGACACAGGGAGCACAGATACGCAGTATTTT. Its translation: CSVEDTGSTDTQYF.

The chain uses TRBV19 and TRBJ1-1; no clear D gene. CDR1 and CDR2 from the germline V gene are LNHDA and SQIVND (reference sequence). This CDR3 is built from 15 residues. Trimming took off 0 bases at V and 3 bases at J, with 11 bases between the two ends. CDR3 amino acids: CASSIDHGEDTEAFF. The CDR3, as DNA: TGTGCCAGTAGTATAGATCACGGGGAGGACACTGAAGCTTTCTTT.

The chain recombines TRBV13 with TRBJ1-2, with 9 bases identical to TRBD1. V shed 4 bases, J shed 5 bases, and the junction held 5 bases outside the gene matches. CDR3 length: 14 residues. From germline, CDR1 is PRHDT and CDR2 FYEKMQ (reference sequence). CDR3 sequence: CASSSGQGYYGYTF. The CDR3 DNA reads TGTGCCAGCAGCTCCGGACAGGGGTATTATGGCTACACCTTC.

V gene TRBV29-1 combines with J gene TRBJ2-7, with D perhaps matching TRBD2 (6 bases). From germline, CDR1 is SQVTM and CDR2 ANQGSEA. The CDR3 contains 13 residues. V was shortened by 7 bases and J by 0 bases, with 13 bases between the two germline ends. CDR3 in DNA: TGCAGCGCCCTCGGAGGGATCTCCTACGAGCAGTACTTC. Translated, it gives CSALGGISYEQYF.

The chain combines TRBV27 with TRBJ2-7; D unresolved. Trimming took 5 bases from V and 4 from J, leaving 21 bases between them. The CDR3 length is 16 residues. From germline, CDR1 is MNHEY and CDR2 SMNVEV (reference sequence). CDR3 DNA: TGTGCCAGCAGTCCACTACTTCGGGCCCCCATATACGAGCAGTACTTC. It specifies CASSPLLRAPIYEQYF.

This sequence joins TRBV19 and TRBJ1-4; D is unclear. Germline loops: CDR1 LNHDA, CDR2 SQIVND (reference sequence). The V end was cut by 5 bases, the J end by 0 bases, with 7 bases between. This CDR3 comprises 14 residues. CDR3 loop: CASSLRATNEKLFF. The CDR3 DNA reads TGTGCCAGTAGTCTCCGGGCAACTAATGAAAAACTGTTTTTT.

The chain carries TRBV28 and TRBJ1-1, with TRBD1 identical over 10 bases. The CDR3 runs to 13 residues. The germline V gene encodes CDR1 MDHEN and CDR2 SYDVKM. Trimming at V came to 8 bases and at J to 4 bases, leaving 4 bases not matched to a gene. CDR3 DNA: TGTGCCAGCGGAGACAGGGGGCGCACTGAAGCTTTCTTT. This encodes CASGDRGRTEAFF.

At least ten counts were recorded for this clone. This chain connects TRBV13 to TRBJ2-3, with D possibly being TRBD2 (7 bases). The germline CDR1 and CDR2 sequences are PRHDT and FYEKMQ (reference sequence). This CDR3 spans 14 amino acids. V lost 5 bases to trimming and J lost 2 bases, with 11 bases between them. As DNA, the CDR3 is TGTGCCAGCAGCCTCCGGGGGGCCACAGATACGCAGTATTTT. Its translation: CASSLRGATDTQYF.

CDR3 loop: CSAETGNTIYF. CDR3 nucleotide sequence: TGCAGTGCTGAAACCGGAAACACCATATATTTT. V gene TRBV20-1 combines with J gene TRBJ1-3; D uncertain. V lost 5 bases to trimming and J lost 4 bases, with 6 bases between them. Germline V gives CDR1 DFQATT, CDR2 SNEGSKA (reference sequence). The CDR3 runs to 11 residues.

The chain is built from TRBV30 and TRBJ2-7; D is unclear. CDR1 and CDR2 (germline): GTSNPN, SVGIG (reference sequence). This CDR3 is 12 amino acids long. Trimming removed 0 bases at V and 4 bases at J, with 7 bases between. The CDR3 coding sequence is TGTGCCTGGAGTGTTGGATATTACGAGCAGTACTTC. Its translation: CAWSVGYYEQYF.

The gene calls are TRBV5-4 and TRBJ1-2; no clear D. With 9 bases removed from V and 5 bases from J, the gap between germline ends came to 20 bases. This CDR3 has 14 amino acids. The germline V gene encodes CDR1 SGHNT and CDR2 YYREEE (reference sequence). CDR3 in amino acids: CATNPGRNFYGYTF. The CDR3 DNA reads as TGTGCCACCAACCCGGGGAGAAACTTTTATGGCTACACCTTC.

The chain recombines TRBV29-1 with TRBJ2-7; D is uncertain. Trimming pared 4 bases from V and 2 bases from J, leaving 6 bases between. This CDR3 is built from 11 residues. The V gene's germline CDR1 is SQVTM and CDR2 ANQGSEA. In DNA, the CDR3 is TGCAGCGTTGGGGTTACCTACGAGCAGTACTTC. This sequence encodes CSVGVTYEQYF.

The rearrangement joins TRBV4-2 to TRBJ2-1; a weak D match, TRBD2 (6 bases). Germline V gene lookup returns CDR1 LGHNA and CDR2 YNFKEQ. Deletions cut 4 bases from V and 7 bases from J, with 17 bases between. There are 15 residues in the CDR3. The CDR3 here is CASSPTRLVGNEQFF. CDR3 DNA: TGTGCCAGCAGCCCTACTAGACTAGTGGGGAATGAGCAGTTCTTC.

The table lists this clone with a count of one. The chain carries TRBV10-3 and TRBJ2-7; no clear D. Trimming shortened V by 4 bases and J by 4 bases, and 14 bases separated the two germline ends. Germline-derived CDR1 and CDR2 are ENHRY and SYGVKD. CDR3 length: 14 amino acids. The CDR3 loop is CAISVDAGVYEQYF. CDR3 in DNA: TGTGCCATCAGTGTGGACGCTGGGGTATACGAGCAGTACTTC.

This clone was counted a single time. The rearrangement joins TRBV5-1 to TRBJ2-7; 7 bases align to TRBD2. Germline-derived CDR1 and CDR2 are SGHRS and YFSETQ. This CDR3 contains 13 residues. The trim removed 7 bases at V and 2 bases at J, leaving 6 bases unmatched. The CDR3: CASGLAEAYEQYF. The DNA for the CDR3 is TGCGCCAGCGGTCTAGCGGAAGCCTACGAGCAGTACTTC.

The CDR3 nucleotides read TGTGCCACCTCCTCTAAAGGCTACAATGAGCAGTTCTTC. Protein: CATSSKGYNEQFF. The gene calls are TRBV7-9 and TRBJ2-1; no reliable D call. The germline CDR1 and CDR2 sequences are SEHNR and FQNEAQ (reference sequence). V was clipped by 10 bases and J by 3 bases, with 13 bases between them. The CDR3 covers 13 residues.

The count of this clone is one. The rearrangement uses TRBV7-9 and TRBJ2-7; TRBD1 matches at 11 bases. With 5 bases clipped from V and 2 bases from J, the junction kept 8 bases outside the gene matches. The germline gives CDR1 SEHNR, CDR2 FQNEAQ (reference sequence). The length of the CDR3 is 16 residues. For the CDR3, the DNA is TGTGCCAGCAGCCCCCGGACAGGGGGCGTTCCCTACGAGCAGTACTTC. Its translation is CASSPRTGGVPYEQYF.